The T cell receptor beta chain under discussion was sequenced for a study of OX40 agonist ivuxolimab in advanced cancers. Looking at the study overall: A male proportion of about 80% was recorded, with mean age around 62 years and range roughly 23 to 79. Study-level results: Normalized expansion of T-cell clones was also low for some nonresponders. CD4+ and CD8+ blood T cells expanded clonally by week 6 at 0.1 to 3.0 mg/kg.

Concerning this clone: What it recognizes is unknown.

Assay: immunoSEQ multiplex PCR; the TCRdb copy retains only in-frame clones and omits some. The data contain approximately 82,000 clones, approximately 88% of them singletons. The CDR3 spans 20 residues. CDR1 is MGHRA, CDR2 YSYEKL, per germline. J was trimmed by 5 bases and V by 1 base; bases with no gene match: 21. Sequencing was performed on CD4+ or CD8+ T cells sorted from blood, taken in a trial of the OX40 agonist ivuxolimab. The TCR comes from an adult with an advanced solid tumor such as melanoma, head and neck, liver or kidney cancer. The gene calls are TRBV4-1 and TRBJ2-3, with 7 nucleotides matching TRBD2. The DNA of the CDR3 is TGCGCCAGCAGCCAAGCCCCCGGAGGGGTAGGAGCGGGAAATAGAGATACGCAGTATTTT. This gives the protein CASSQAPGGVGAGNRDTQYF.